One sample yielded the 2 T cell receptor beta chains listed below, sequenced in a study of CD8+ T cells in alopecia areata. Following extraction, RNA underwent reverse transcription to cDNA, which served as the sequencing template. The assay was immunoSEQ multiplex PCR, and TCRdb's table has in-frame clones only and misses some. The sample holds about 130,000 clones, about 46% seen once. Sequences were derived from CD8+ T cells sorted from blood, sampled at week 0. The receptors stem from a human donor with alopecia areata.

The V gene is TRBV30, the J gene TRBJ1-1; D not resolved. This CDR3 is built from 13 residues. The germline CDR1 and CDR2 sequences are GTSNPN and SVGIG (reference sequence). The V end was cut by 2 bases, the J end by 0 bases, with 7 bases between. The CDR3 sequence: CAWSFIMNTEAFF. The CDR3 region has the DNA TGTGCCTGGAGTTTCATCATGAACACTGAAGCTTTCTTT.

This chain links TRBV7-9 with TRBJ2-7; D might be TRBD2 (6 bases). This CDR3 region has 15 residues. CDR1 is SEHNR and CDR2 is FQNEAQ in the germline V gene (reference sequence). Trimming removed 2 bases at V and 2 bases at J, with 13 bases between. CDR3: CASSLTGTPAYEQYF. CDR3 bases: TGTGCCAGCAGCTTAACCGGGACTCCTGCCTACGAGCAGTACTTC.